The clone carrying this T cell receptor beta chain has just one count. Its specificity is unknown. These data are taken from a study of shared clonotypes between healthy human individuals. Looking at the study overall: Each donor had three CD4 naive, three CD4 memory, two CD8 naive and one CD8 memory plate. Study observations and caveats: An anticipated effect of sequencing depth on clonotype sharing among donors was recognized.

Every subset's genomic DNA went evenly onto several immunoSEQ plates. TCRdb's copy holds only in-frame clones and misses some; the assay was immunoSEQ multiplex PCR. Of under 1,900,000 clones listed, approximately 98.5% were seen once; the top ten hold 0.36%. Germline V CDR1 and CDR2: MNHNY, SVGAGI (reference sequence). J lost 4 bases, V lost 6 bases, and 5 bases had no gene match. The CDR3 has 13 amino acids. The sequencing sample was made of naive CD4+ T cells sorted from blood. Subset indicated: CD45RA+ positively selected. The V gene is TRBV6-6, the J gene TRBJ1-1; 7 bases match TRBD1. The TCR sequence derives from a man younger than 40 in good health. CDR3 bases: TGTGCCAGCAGCAAAGACAGGGTCACTGAAGCTTTCTTT. Translating it yields CASSKDRVTEAFF.